The source of this T cell receptor beta chain is a study of technical replicates of blood from a handful of donors. Produced via immunoSEQ multiplex PCR; TCRdb's table is partial and in-frame only. The repertoire holds roughly 72,000 clones, with roughly 94% as singletons. CDR1 MDHEN and CDR2 SYDVKM come from the germline V gene. The CDR3 has 15 amino acids. V shed 3 bases and J 3 bases; nucleotides not matched to a gene: 7. The sample taken for sequencing was T cells isolated from PBMCs. The chain couples TRBV28 to TRBJ2-7, with 8 positions matching TRBD2. The TCR comes from a human donor in good health. In nucleotides, the CDR3 is TGTGCCAGCAGTTTGGTTGCAGCGGGAGTCTACGAGCAGTACTTC. This gives the protein CASSLVAAGVYEQYF. The variable domain in full, with the rest retrieved from reference TRBV28 and TRBJ2-7, is DVKVTQSSRYLVKRTGEKVFLECVQDMDHENMFWYRQDPGLGLRLIYFSYDVKMKEKGDIPEGYSVSREKKERFSLILESASTNQTSMYLCASSLVAAGVYEQYFGPGTRLTVT.